The rows below give T cell receptor beta chains drawn from one sample of a study of blood T cell repertoires in COVID-19. Clones were sequenced by immunoSEQ multiplex PCR, and TCRdb holds only the in-frame ones, with some missing. The profile shows 250,000 or so clones, about 80% of them singletons. What was sequenced was PBMCs or T cells enriched from blood (not recorded which). The source of these receptors is a man in his forties or fifties who had recovered from COVID-19. Both conserved end residues are part of each CDR3. The D gene is left open where the match is weak. Clone size is stated in some rows and not others, as once, few, many or a class when expanded.

CDR3 length | D gene | J gene | V gene | clone size | CDR3 DNA | CDR3 protein
15 | TRBD1 | TRBJ2-5 | TRBV5-1 | . | TGCGCCAGCAGCTTGCCAGGACAGGGGGGTGAGACCCAGTACTTC | CASSLPGQGGETQYF
14 | TRBD2 | TRBJ2-1 | TRBV29-1 | once | TGCAGCGTTGTGACCGGGACTAGCGGATTTTGGCAGTTCTTC | CSVVTGTSGFWQFF
14 | . | TRBJ1-2 | TRBV4-2 | once | TGTGCCAGCAGCGAAGCACAGCCAAGATATGGCTACACCTTC | CASSEAQPRYGYTF
15 | . | TRBJ1-4 | TRBV6-5 | . | TGTGCCAGCAGGGGGTGGGGGGTCCCGCCTGAAAAACTGTTTTTT | CASRGWGVPPEKLFF
17 | TRBD2 | TRBJ2-3 | TRBV5-1 | . | TGCGCCAGCAGCCGCATGACTAGCGGGGGACTCGCAGATACGCAGTATTTT | CASSRMTSGGLADTQYF
17 | . | TRBJ1-1 | TRBV4-1 | . | TGCGCCAGCAGCCAAGTTGGGAACTGGCCCCCGGGACTGAGGGCTTTCTTT | CASSQVGNWPPGLRAFF
14 | . | TRBJ1-4 | TRBV7-2 | . | TGTGCCAGCAGCTTAGCAGGGGTAAATGAAAAACTGTTTTTT | CASSLAGVNEKLFF
12 | . | TRBJ2-3 | TRBV7-3 | . | TGTGCCAGCAGCATACTTGGAGATACGCAGTATTTT | CASSILGDTQYF
12 | . | TRBJ1-6 | TRBV2 | . | TGTGCCAGCAGTGAATCGTACACACCCCTCCACTTT | CASSESYTPLHF
14 | . | TRBJ2-1 | TRBV18 | once | TGTGCCAGCTCACCACAGGTGACAAAAAATGAGCAGTTCTTC | CASSPQVTKNEQFF
15 | TRBD1 | TRBJ2-2 | TRBV6-1 | . | TGTGCCAGCAGTGAAGCGCCGACAGGGACCGGGGAGCTGTTTTTT | CASSEAPTGTGELFF
15 | TRBD2 | TRBJ2-1 | TRBV7-2 | . | TGTGCCAGCAGCTTAATCTGGACTAGCAGCAATGAGCAGTTCTTC | CASSLIWTSSNEQFF
15 | . | TRBJ2-7 | TRBV5-8 | . | TGTGCCAGCAGCTTGGTGGCCGGGATTGGCTACGAGCAGTACTTC | CASSLVAGIGYEQYF
17 | TRBD1 | TRBJ2-4 | TRBV14 | many | TGTGCCAGCAGCCAGTTGGGACAGGGTCTAACCAAAAACATTCAGTACTTC | CASSQLGQGLTKNIQYF
16 | TRBD2 | TRBJ2-1 | TRBV27 | many | TGTGCCAGCAGCACCGGGAGACTAGCGGGCGACAATGAGCAGTTCTTC | CASSTGRLAGDNEQFF
17 | . | TRBJ1-4 | TRBV4-2 | . | TGTGCCAGCAGACGTGTTAGAGCCGGGACTGAGAATGAAAAACTGTTTTTT | CASRRVRAGTENEKLFF
16 | TRBD2 | TRBJ2-1 | TRBV18 | . | TGTGCCAGCTCCCAGAATACCGGGTCGGGGGGGAATGAGCAGTTCTTC | CASSQNTGSGGNEQFF
17 | . | TRBJ1-1 | TRBV27 | . | TGTGCCAGCAGTGGCCACAGGGTACGGGCAAGTATAACTGAAGCTTTCTTT | CASSGHRVRASITEAFF
13 | . | TRBJ2-1 | TRBV2 | many | TGTGCCAGCAGCGCCCAGGGGATGAATGAGCAGTTCTTC | CASSAQGMNEQFF
17 | TRBD2 | TRBJ2-5 | TRBV5-1 | . | TGCGCCAGCAGCTCCAATATGGGCGCCGGGAGGGGGGAGACCCAGTACTTC | CASSSNMGAGRGETQYF
17 | TRBD1 | TRBJ2-7 | TRBV7-2 | . | TGTGCCAGCAGCTTAGTTGCCGGGACAGGGGCTCTCTACGAGCAGTACTTC | CASSLVAGTGALYEQYF
15 | . | TRBJ2-3 | TRBV28 | . | TGTGCCAGCAGTTCCCCCAATTTCCGCACAGATACGCAGTATTTT | CASSSPNFRTDTQYF
15 | . | TRBJ2-5 | TRBV7-2 | few | TGTGCCAGCAGCTCCGCCCTTAGGAGGGAAGAGACCCAGTACTTC | CASSSALRREETQYF
14 | TRBD1 | TRBJ1-2 | TRBV6-2/TRBV6-3 | . | TGTGCCAGCAGTTTGACAGGGGGCGACTATGGCTACACCTTC | CASSLTGGDYGYTF
16 | . | TRBJ2-2 | TRBV5-4 | . | TGTGCCAGCAGCTTGGGGCCAGGGCGTGACACCGGGGAGCTGTTTTTT | CASSLGPGRDTGELFF
14 | . | TRBJ2-7 | TRBV4-1 | . | TGCGCCAGCAGCCCTAGTGGCTCGAACTACGAGCAGTACTTC | CASSPSGSNYEQYF
16 | . | TRBJ2-3 | TRBV25-1 | . | TGTGCCAGCAGTGATTACCTGACAGGAAGCACAGATACGCAGTATTTT | CASSDYLTGSTDTQYF
15 | . | TRBJ1-2 | TRBV7-9 | . | TGTGCCAGCAGCTTAGCAAGCGATCGCAACTATGGCTACACCTTC | CASSLASDRNYGYTF